The clone carrying this T cell receptor (beta chain) appeared a few times. It was during active infection that Seattle patients were enrolled and then longitudinally followed. Profiling relied on immunoSEQ multiplex PCR, and the TCRdb table lists in-frame clones only, not all of them. The sample lists 180,000 or so clones, roughly 79% occurring once. J gave up 7 bases and V 0 bases, and 7 bases lay outside the gene matches. Germline V lookup: CDR1 SNHLY, CDR2 FYNNEI. CDR3 length: 15 residues. The sample is drawn from a study of blood T cell repertoires in COVID-19. The overall study: The analysed material was cDNA or gDNA that came from T cells, B-cell-depleted T cells, or PBMCs.

The receptor was isolated from a woman aged 40 to 50 with COVID-19, enrolled during active disease. The source material was peripheral blood. The V and J genes are TRBV2 and TRBJ1-2, with 8 bases identical to TRBD1. The CDR3 is CASSEASGGRSGYTF. Written as DNA, the CDR3 is TGTGCCAGCAGTGAAGCCTCAGGGGGCCGAAGTGGCTACACCTTC.